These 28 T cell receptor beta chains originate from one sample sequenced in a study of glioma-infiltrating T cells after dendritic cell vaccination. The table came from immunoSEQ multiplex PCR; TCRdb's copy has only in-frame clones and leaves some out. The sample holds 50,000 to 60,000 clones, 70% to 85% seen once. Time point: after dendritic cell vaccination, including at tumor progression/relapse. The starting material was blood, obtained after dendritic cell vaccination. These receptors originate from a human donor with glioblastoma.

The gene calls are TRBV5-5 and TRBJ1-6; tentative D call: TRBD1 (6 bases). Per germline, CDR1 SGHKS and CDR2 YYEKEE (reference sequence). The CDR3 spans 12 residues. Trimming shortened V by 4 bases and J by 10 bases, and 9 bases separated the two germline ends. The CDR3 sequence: CASSGQYSPLHF. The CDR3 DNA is TGTGCCAGCAGCGGACAGTACTCACCCCTCCACTTT.

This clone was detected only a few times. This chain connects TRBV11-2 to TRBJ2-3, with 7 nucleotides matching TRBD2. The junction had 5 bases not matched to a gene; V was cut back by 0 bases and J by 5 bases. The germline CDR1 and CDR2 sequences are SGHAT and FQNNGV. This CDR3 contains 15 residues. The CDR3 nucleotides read TGTGCCAGCAGCTTAGAATCCGGGGAGGGAGATACGCAGTATTTT. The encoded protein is CASSLESGEGDTQYF.

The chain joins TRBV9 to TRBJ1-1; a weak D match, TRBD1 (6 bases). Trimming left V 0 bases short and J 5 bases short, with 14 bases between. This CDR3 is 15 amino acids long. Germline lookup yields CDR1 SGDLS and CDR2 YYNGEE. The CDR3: CASSVDWGQGTEAFF. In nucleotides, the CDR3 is TGTGCCAGCAGCGTAGATTGGGGGCAGGGAACTGAAGCTTTCTTT.

The CDR3 region is CASSPDFSGGDVGELFF. CDR3 coding DNA: TGCGCCAGCAGCCCCGACTTTAGCGGGGGGGACGTCGGGGAGCTGTTTTTT. This rearrangement joins TRBV4-3 to TRBJ2-2, with 11 bases lining up with TRBD2. The germline V gene has CDR1 LGHNA and CDR2 YSLEER. V was pared by 4 bases and J by 7 bases, with 11 bases of the junction left unmatched. This CDR3 comprises 17 residues.

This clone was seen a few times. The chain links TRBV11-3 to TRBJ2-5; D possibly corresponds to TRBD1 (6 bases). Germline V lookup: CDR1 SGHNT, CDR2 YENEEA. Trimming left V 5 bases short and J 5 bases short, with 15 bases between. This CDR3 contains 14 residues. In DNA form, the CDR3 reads TGTGCCAGCAGCGAAGGGGGTTTGGGGGAGACCCAGTACTTC. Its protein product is CASSEGGLGETQYF.

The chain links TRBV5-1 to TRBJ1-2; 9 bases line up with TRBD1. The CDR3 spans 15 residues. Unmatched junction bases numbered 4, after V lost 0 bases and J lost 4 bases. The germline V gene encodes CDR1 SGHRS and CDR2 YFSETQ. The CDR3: CASSLGTGVLYGYTF. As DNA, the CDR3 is TGCGCCAGCAGCTTGGGGACAGGGGTACTCTATGGCTACACCTTC.

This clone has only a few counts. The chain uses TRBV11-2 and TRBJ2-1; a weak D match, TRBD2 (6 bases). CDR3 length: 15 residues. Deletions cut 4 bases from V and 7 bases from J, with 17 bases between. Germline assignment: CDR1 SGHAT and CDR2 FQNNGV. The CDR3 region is CASSSTRREKNEQFF. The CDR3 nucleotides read TGTGCCAGCAGCTCGACTCGCCGGGAGAAAAATGAGCAGTTCTTC.

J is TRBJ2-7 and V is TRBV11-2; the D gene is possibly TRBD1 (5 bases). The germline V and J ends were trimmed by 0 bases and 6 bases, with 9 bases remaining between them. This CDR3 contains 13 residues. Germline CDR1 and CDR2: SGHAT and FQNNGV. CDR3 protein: CASSLDREGEQYF. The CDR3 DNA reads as TGTGCCAGCAGCTTAGACAGGGAAGGCGAGCAGTACTTC.

The chain's CDR3 is CASSTDRTQETQYF. Written as DNA, the CDR3 is TGTGCCAGCTCTACGGACAGAACGCAAGAGACCCAGTACTTC. The chain couples TRBV18 to TRBJ2-5; tentatively, D is TRBD1 (6 bases). This CDR3 is built from 14 residues. CDR1 is KGHSH and CDR2 is LQKENI in the germline V gene. Trimming removed 6 bases at V and 2 bases at J, with 13 bases between.

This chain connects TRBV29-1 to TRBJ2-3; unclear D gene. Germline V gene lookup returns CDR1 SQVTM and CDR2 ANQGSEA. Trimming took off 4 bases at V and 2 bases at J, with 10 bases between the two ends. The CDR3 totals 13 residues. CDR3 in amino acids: CSVVGSNTDTQYF. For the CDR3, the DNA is TGCAGCGTTGTGGGTAGCAACACAGATACGCAGTATTTT.

The chain's CDR3 is CASSVEAGGGDTQYF. The CDR3 nucleotides read TGTGCCAGCAGCGTAGAGGCGGGGGGAGGTGATACGCAGTATTTT. The chain joins TRBV9 to TRBJ2-3; 8 nucleotides line up with TRBD2. Per the germline V gene, CDR1 is SGDLS and CDR2 is YYNGEE. The CDR3 is made up of 15 amino acids. After removal of 0 bases from V and 6 bases from J, the junction contained 6 bases not matched to a gene.

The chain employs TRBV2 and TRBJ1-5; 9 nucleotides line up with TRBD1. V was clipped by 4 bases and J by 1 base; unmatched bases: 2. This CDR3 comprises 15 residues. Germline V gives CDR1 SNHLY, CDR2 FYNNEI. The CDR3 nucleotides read TGTGCCAGCAGTGGCGACAGGGGGAGCAATCAGCCCCAGCATTTT. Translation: CASSGDRGSNQPQHF.

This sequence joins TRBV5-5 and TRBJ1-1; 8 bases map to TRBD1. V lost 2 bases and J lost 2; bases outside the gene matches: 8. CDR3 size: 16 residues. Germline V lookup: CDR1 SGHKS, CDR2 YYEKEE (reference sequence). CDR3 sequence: CASSFNLQGVNTEAFF. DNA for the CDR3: TGTGCCAGCAGCTTCAACTTACAGGGGGTAAACACTGAAGCTTTCTTT.

CDR3 in amino acids: CAISESGRGAEAFF. For the CDR3, the DNA is TGTGCCATCAGTGAGTCGGGGAGGGGCGCTGAAGCTTTCTTT. The chain links TRBV10-3 to TRBJ1-1; tentatively, D is TRBD1 (5 bases). V was pared by 0 bases and J by 6 bases, with 11 bases between. Germline assignment: CDR1 ENHRY and CDR2 SYGVKD. The CDR3 is made up of 14 amino acids.

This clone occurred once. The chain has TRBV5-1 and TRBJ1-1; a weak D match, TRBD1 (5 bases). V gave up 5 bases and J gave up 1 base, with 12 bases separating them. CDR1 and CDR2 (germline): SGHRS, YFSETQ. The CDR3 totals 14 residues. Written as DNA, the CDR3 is TGCGCCAGCAGTGACCCCCAGGGGAACACTGAAGCTTTCTTT. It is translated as CASSDPQGNTEAFF.

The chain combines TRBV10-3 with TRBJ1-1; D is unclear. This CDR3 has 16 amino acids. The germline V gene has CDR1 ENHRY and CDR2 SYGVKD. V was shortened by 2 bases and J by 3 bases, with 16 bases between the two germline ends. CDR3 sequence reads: CAISETFGESHTEAFF. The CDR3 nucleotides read TGTGCCATCAGTGAGACGTTCGGGGAGTCCCACACTGAAGCTTTCTTT.

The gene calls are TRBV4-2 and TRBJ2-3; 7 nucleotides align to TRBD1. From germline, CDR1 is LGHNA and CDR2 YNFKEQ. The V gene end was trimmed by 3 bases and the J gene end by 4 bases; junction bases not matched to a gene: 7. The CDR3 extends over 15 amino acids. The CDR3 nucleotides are TGTGCCAGCAGCCAGCAACAGGGGACGGCAGATACGCAGTATTTT. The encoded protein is CASSQQQGTADTQYF.

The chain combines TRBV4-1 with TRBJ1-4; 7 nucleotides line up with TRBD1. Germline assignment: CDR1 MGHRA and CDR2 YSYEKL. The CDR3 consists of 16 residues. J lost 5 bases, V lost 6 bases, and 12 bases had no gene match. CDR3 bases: TGCGCCAGCAGGAAAACCCCCGGGACAGCAAATGAAAAACTGTTTTTT. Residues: CASRKTPGTANEKLFF.

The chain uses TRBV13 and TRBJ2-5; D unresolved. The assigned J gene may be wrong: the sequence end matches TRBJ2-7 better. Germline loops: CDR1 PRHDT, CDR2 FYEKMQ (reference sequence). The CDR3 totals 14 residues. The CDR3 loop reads CASSPTARDLEQYF. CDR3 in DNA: TGTGCCAGCAGCCCCACTGCCCGAGATCTCGAGCAGTACTTC.

CDR3 DNA: TGTGCCAGCAGCTCCTCCCTGACAAATAATTCACCCCTCCACTTT. Its translation is CASSSSLTNNSPLHF. The chain combines TRBV5-5 with TRBJ1-6; D gene unclear. The CDR3 runs 15 residues. V was cut by 3 bases and J by 5 bases, with 12 bases left in between. In germline, CDR1 is SGHKS, CDR2 YYEKEE (reference sequence).

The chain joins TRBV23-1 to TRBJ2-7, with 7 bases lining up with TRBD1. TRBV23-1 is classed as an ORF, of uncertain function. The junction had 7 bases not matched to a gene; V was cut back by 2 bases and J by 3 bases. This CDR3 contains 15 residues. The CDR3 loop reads CASSQGRDRNYEQYF. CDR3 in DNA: TGCGCCAGCAGTCAAGGTCGGGACAGAAACTACGAGCAGTACTTC.

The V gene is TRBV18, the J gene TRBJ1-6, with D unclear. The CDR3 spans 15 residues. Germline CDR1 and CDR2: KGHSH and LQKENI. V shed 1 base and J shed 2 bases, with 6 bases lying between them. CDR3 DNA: TGTGCCAGCTCACCACTGGGCACCTATAATTCACCCCTCCACTTT. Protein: CASSPLGTYNSPLHF.

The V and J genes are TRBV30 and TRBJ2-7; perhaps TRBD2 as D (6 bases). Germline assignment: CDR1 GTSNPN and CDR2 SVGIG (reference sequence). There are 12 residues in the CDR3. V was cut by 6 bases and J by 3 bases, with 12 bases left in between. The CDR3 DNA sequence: TGTGCCTGCGCGGGACGGGGCTACGAGCAGTACTTC. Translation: CACAGRGYEQYF.

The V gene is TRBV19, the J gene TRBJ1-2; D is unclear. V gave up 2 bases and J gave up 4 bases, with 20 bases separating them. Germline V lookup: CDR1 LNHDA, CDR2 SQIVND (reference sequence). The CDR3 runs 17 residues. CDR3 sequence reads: CASSISILGRRTYGYTF. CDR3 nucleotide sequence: TGTGCCAGTAGTATATCTATACTGGGCAGGAGGACCTATGGCTACACCTTC.

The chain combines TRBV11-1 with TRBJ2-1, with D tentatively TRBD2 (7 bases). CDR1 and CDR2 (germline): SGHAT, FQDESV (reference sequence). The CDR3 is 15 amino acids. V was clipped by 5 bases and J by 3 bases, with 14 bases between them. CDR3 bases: TGTGCCAGCAGCCCGGGGAGGGGGGTCTACAATGAGCAGTTCTTC. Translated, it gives CASSPGRGVYNEQFF. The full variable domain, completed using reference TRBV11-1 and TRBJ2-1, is EAEVAQSPRYKITEKSQAVAFWCDPISGHATLYWYRQILGQGPELLVQFQDESVVDDSQLPKDRFSAERLKGVDSTLKIQPAELGDSAMYLCASSPGRGVYNEQFFGPGTRLTVL.

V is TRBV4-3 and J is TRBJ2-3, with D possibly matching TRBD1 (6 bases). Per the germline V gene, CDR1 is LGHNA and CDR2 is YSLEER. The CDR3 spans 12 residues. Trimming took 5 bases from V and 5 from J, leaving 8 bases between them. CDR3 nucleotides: TGCGCCAGCAGCAACAGGGAAGATACGCAGTATTTT. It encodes CASSNREDTQYF.

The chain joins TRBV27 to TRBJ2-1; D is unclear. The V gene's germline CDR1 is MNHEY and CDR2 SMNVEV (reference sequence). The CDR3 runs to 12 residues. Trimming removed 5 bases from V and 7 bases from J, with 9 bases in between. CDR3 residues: CASSVPGNEQFF. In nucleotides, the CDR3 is TGTGCCAGCAGTGTCCCCGGGAATGAGCAGTTCTTC.

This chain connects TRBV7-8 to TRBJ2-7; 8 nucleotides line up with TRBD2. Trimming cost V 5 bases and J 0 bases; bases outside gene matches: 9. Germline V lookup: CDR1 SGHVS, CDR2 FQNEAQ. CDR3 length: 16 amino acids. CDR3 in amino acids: CASSLLGGRSSYEQYF. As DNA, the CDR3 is TGTGCCAGCAGCCTCCTAGGCGGGAGGAGCTCCTACGAGCAGTACTTC.